There are many counts of the clone carrying this TCR beta chain. Its antigen is as yet unknown. This CDR3 comprises 17 residues. Germline CDR1 is SGHVS and CDR2 is FQNEAQ. V lost 2 bases to trimming and J lost 1 base; unmatched junction nucleotides: 10. TCRdb re-called the reads through MiXCR, storing one row per CDR3 protein. Seen here are 60,000 to 65,000 distinct CDR3 sequences, 21% observed once, and the top ten hold about 2.2%. These data originate in a study of lung T cells in sarcoidosis with Löfgren's syndrome. Study-level points and caveats: Multiple Löfgren's syndrome patients reportedly shared TRAV12-1 and TRBV2 CDR3 motifs, suggesting public CD4+ TCRs. Löfgren's syndrome patients reportedly showed greatest TRAV12-1 and TRBV2 expansion versus controls.

The chain couples TRBV7-8 to TRBJ2-7, with 8 bases identical to TRBD1. The clonotype was recovered from a human donor with sarcoidosis (Löfgren's syndrome or another form), or a control subject (not recorded which). The specimen was CD4+ T cells from PBMCs. The CDR3 region is CASSLRPGTGKSYEQYF. DNA of the CDR3: TGTGCCAGCAGCTTAAGACCCGGGACAGGAAAATCCTACGAGCAGTACTTC.